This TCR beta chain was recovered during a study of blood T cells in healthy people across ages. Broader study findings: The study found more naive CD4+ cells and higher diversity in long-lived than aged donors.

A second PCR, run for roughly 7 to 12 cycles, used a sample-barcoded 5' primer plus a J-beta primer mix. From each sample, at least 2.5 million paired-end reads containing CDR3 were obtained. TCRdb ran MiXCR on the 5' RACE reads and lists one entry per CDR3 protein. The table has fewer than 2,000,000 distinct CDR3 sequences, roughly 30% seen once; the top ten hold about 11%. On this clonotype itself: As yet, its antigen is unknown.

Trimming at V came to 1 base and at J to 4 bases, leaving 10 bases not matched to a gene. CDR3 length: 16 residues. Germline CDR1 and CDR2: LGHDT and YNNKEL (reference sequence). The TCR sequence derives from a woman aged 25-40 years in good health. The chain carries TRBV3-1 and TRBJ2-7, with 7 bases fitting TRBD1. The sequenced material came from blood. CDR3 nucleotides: TGTGCCAGCAGCCAAGCCCCGGTGGGACAGAGTTACGAGCAGTACTTC. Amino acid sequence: CASSQAPVGQSYEQYF.